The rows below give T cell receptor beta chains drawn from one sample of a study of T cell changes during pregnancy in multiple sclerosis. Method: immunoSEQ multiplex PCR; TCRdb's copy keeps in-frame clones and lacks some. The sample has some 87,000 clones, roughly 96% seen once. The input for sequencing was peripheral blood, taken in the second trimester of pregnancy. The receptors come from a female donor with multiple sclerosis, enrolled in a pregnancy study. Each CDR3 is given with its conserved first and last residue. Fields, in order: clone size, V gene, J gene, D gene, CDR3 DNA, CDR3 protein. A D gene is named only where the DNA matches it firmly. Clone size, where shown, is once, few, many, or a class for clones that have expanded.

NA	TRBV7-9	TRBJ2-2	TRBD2	TGTGCCAGCAGCTCGCCCCCAGTGGGAACTAGCGGGAACACCGGGGAGCTGTTTTTT	CASSSPPVGTSGNTGELFF
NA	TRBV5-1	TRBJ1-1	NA	TGCGCCAGCAGCTCCTACCCGGGACAGAACACTGAAGCTTTCTTT	CASSSYPGQNTEAFF
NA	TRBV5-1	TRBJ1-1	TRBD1	TGCGCCAGCAGCTTGGGACAGGGAATTGTTTGGGACACTGAAGCTTTCTTT	CASSLGQGIVWDTEAFF
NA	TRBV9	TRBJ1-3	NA	TGTGCCAGCAGCGTAGCTCAGAGGAGCTCTGGAAACACCATATATTTT	CASSVAQRSSGNTIYF
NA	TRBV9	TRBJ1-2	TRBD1	TGTGCCAGCACCATAACACCGGGACAGGGGGCGTATGGCTACACCTTC	CASTITPGQGAYGYTF
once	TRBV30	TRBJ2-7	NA	TGTGCCTGGGCCCGAACAGGGTTCCACGAGCAGTACTTC	CAWARTGFHEQYF
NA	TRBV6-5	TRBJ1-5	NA	TGTGCCAGCAGTTACGACAGCGATAGCAATCAGCCCCAGCATTTT	CASSYDSDSNQPQHF
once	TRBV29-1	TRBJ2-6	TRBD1	TGCAGCGTCAGGGGGCCTCAGACCCCTGGGGCCAACGTCCTGACTTTC	CSVRGPQTPGANVLTF
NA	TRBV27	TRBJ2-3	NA	TGTGCCAGCACCCACAGGGAGACAGATACGCAGTATTTT	CASTHRETDTQYF
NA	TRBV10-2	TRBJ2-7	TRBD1	TGCGCCAGCAGTCGACAGGGAAACTACGAGCAGTACTTC	CASSRQGNYEQYF
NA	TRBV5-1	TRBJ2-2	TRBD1	TGCGCCAGCAGCTTGACAGGGGGCGCGATGGCCGGGGAGCTGTTTTTT	CASSLTGGAMAGELFF
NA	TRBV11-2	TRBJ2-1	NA	TGTGCCAGCAGCGCCGACAGTGGTCGGTGGTTCTTC	CASSADSGRWFF
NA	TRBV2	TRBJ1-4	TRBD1	TGTGCCAGCAGATACCCCGGACAGGGGGGTCGGGAAAAACTGTTTTTT	CASRYPGQGGREKLFF
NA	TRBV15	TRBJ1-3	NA	TGTGCCACCAGCAGAGATCAGGGTTTCGGAAACACCATATATTTT	CATSRDQGFGNTIYF
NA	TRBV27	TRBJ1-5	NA	TGTGCCAGCAGTTCCTCCGACTGGTATAGCAATCAGCCCCAGCATTTT	CASSSSDWYSNQPQHF
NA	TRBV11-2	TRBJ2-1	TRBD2	TGTGCCAGCAGCTTAGGGGGGGGGATGAGCTCCTACAATGAGCAGTTCTTC	CASSLGGGMSSYNEQFF
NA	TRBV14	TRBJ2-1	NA	TGTGCCAGCAGCCGCCTACGGTCGTCTTACCGTACCAATGAGCAGTTCTTC	CASSRLRSSYRTNEQFF
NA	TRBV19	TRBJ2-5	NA	TGTGCCAGTAGTATCTGGGCCGATCAAGAGACCCAGTACTTC	CASSIWADQETQYF
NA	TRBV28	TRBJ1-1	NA	TGTGCCAGCAGTCTAATCCACCGGGTAGTTAGAATGAACACTGAAGCTTTCTTT	CASSLIHRVVRMNTEAFF
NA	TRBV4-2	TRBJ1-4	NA	TGTGCCAGCAGCCAGCTAGACAGTAATGAAAAACTGTTTTTT	CASSQLDSNEKLFF
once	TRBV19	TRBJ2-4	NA	TGTGCCAGTAGTATAGATGGGAGCGGAATTAAAAACATTCAGTACTTC	CASSIDGSGIKNIQYF
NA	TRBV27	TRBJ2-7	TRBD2	TGTGCCAGCAGTCCGAATCGACTAGCGGGCCACTACGAGCAGTACTTC	CASSPNRLAGHYEQYF
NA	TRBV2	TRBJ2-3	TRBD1	TGTGCCAGCGAGGACAGGGTCGGGGGCACAGATACGCAGTATTTT	CASEDRVGGTDTQYF
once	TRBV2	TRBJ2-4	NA	TGTGCCAGCAGATTAGGGACACAGAAAAACATTCAGTACTTC	CASRLGTQKNIQYF
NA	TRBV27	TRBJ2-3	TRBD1	TGTGCCAGCAACCACAGGACAGGGCGTTCGGATACGCAGTATTTT	CASNHRTGRSDTQYF
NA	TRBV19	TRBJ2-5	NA	TGTGCCAGTAGTCTAAATCGGGGGGCGGCCCAGTACTTC	CASSLNRGAAQYF
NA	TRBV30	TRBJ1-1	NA	TGTGCCTGGAGGGCGAGGATTTTGAACACTGAAGCTTTCTTT	CAWRARILNTEAFF
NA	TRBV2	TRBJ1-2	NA	TGTGCCAGCAGGCGGGTTAACTATGGCTACACCTTC	CASRRVNYGYTF
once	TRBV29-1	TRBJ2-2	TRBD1	TGCAGCGTTGAGGTGACAGGGGACACCGGGGAGCTGTTTTTT	CSVEVTGDTGELFF
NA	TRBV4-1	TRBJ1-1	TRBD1	TGCGCCAGCAGAACAGGGGCAGGTGAAGCTTTCTTT	CASRTGAGEAFF
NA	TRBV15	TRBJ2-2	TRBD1	TGTGCCACCAGCAGCGACAGGGTTGTAGCCGGGGAGCTGTTTTTT	CATSSDRVVAGELFF
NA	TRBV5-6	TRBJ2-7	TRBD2	TGTGCCAGCAGCGCTGGACTAGCCCACGAGCAGTACTTC	CASSAGLAHEQYF
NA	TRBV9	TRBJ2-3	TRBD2	TGTGCCAGCAGCGCCAAGACTAGCGGGAGGTTAACAGATACGCAGTATTTT	CASSAKTSGRLTDTQYF